Described below is a single T cell receptor (beta chain) sequence and its context. The method was immunoSEQ multiplex PCR; TCRdb's version includes in-frame clones alone and lacks a portion of them. The sample contains some 45,000 clones, roughly 91% of which appear only once. These data are taken from a study of OX40 agonist ivuxolimab in advanced cancers. The germline V gene encodes CDR1 WSHSY and CDR2 SAAADI. This CDR3 is built from 12 residues. Trimming stripped 9 bases from V and 0 bases from J, with 9 bases between. This sequence originates from an adult with an advanced solid tumor such as melanoma, head and neck, liver or kidney cancer. The source material was CD4+ or CD8+ T cells sorted from blood, sampled in a trial of the OX40 agonist ivuxolimab. V gene TRBV10-2 combines with J gene TRBJ2-7, with D perhaps TRBD2 (6 bases). The CDR3 nucleotides read TGCGCCAGTCGGGGGAGCTCCTACGAGCAGTACTTC. It is translated as CASRGSSYEQYF.